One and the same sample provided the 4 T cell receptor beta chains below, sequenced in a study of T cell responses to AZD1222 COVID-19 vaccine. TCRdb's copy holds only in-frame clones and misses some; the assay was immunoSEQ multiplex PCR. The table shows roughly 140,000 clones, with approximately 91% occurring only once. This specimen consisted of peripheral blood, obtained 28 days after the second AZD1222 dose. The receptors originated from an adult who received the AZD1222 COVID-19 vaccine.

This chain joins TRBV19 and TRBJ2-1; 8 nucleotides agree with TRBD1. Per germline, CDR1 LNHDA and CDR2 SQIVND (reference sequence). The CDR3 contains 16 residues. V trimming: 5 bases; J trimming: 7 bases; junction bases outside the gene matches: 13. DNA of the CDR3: TGTGCCAGTAGTTCCTGGACAGGGTCAGGGAGGAATGAGCAGTTCTTC. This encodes CASSSWTGSGRNEQFF.

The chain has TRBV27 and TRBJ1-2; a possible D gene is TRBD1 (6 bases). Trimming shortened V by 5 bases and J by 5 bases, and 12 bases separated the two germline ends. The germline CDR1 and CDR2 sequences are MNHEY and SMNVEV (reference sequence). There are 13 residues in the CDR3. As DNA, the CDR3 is TGTGCCAGCAGTACCCTACAGGGTTATGGCTACACCTTC. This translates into CASSTLQGYGYTF.

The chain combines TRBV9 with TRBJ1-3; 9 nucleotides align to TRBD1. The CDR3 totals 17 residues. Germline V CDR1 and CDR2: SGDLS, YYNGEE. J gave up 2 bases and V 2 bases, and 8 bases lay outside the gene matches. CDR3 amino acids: CASSVTGGLVAGNTIYF. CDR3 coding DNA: TGTGCCAGCAGCGTTACAGGGGGCTTGGTCGCTGGAAACACCATATATTTT. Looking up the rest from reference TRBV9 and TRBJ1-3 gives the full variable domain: DSGVTQTPKHLITATGQRVTLRCSPRSGDLSVYWYQQSLDQGLQFLIQYYNGEERAKGNILERFSAQQFPDLHSELNLSSLELGDSALYFCASSVTGGLVAGNTIYFGEGSWLTVV.

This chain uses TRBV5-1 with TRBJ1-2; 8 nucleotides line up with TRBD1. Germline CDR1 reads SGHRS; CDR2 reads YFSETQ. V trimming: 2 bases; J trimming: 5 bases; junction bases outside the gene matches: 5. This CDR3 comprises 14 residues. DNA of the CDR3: TGCGCCAGCAGCTTCTCCGGGACAGGTTATGGCTACACCTTC. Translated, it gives CASSFSGTGYGYTF.